Listed below are T cell receptor beta chains from one sample, sequenced in a study of control samples from healthy donors and cancer patients. The assay was immunoSEQ multiplex PCR, and TCRdb's table has in-frame clones only and misses some. The data contain about 86,000 clones, over 90% of them singletons. Sequencing was performed on blood. These receptor sequences come from a young woman in good health. Each CDR3 is given with its conserved first and last residue. D genes are given only for firm matches. The size field is filled for only some rows; it gives once, few, many or a size class.

J gene,D gene,clone size,V gene,CDR3 DNA,CDR3 protein
TRBJ2-1,TRBD1,NA,TRBV3-1/TRBV3-2,TGTGCCAGCAGCGGACAGGGTGGAGCCTACAATGAGCAGTTCTTC,CASSGQGGAYNEQFF
TRBJ1-1,NA,NA,TRBV5-1,TGCGCCAGCAGCTTCAACGCGAACACTGAAGCTTTCTTT,CASSFNANTEAFF
TRBJ1-2,NA,few,TRBV28,TGTGCCAGCAGTTCCCATGGAGTTGGGTTTAACTATGGCTACACCTTC,CASSSHGVGFNYGYTF
TRBJ1-1,NA,NA,TRBV7-2,TGTGCCAGCAGCGACATTTTGGGAACTGAAGCTTTCTTT,CASSDILGTEAFF
TRBJ2-1,TRBD2,NA,TRBV5-1,TGCGCCAGCAGGGGTAGCGGGGGGACCTACAATGAGCAGTTCTTC,CASRGSGGTYNEQFF
TRBJ1-2,TRBD1,NA,TRBV7-2,TGTGCCAGCAGCAAGGGACAGGCCTATGGCTACACCTTC,CASSKGQAYGYTF
TRBJ2-1,TRBD2,NA,TRBV9,TGTGCCAGCAGCGGTACCGGGAGGGCAAATGAGCAGTTCTTC,CASSGTGRANEQFF
TRBJ1-2,NA,NA,TRBV7-9,TGTGCCAGCAGCCGCGACCTACGTAACTATGGCTACACCTTC,CASSRDLRNYGYTF
TRBJ2-7,NA,NA,TRBV5-5,TGTGCCAGCAGCTTAGGGGTCGTCTACGAGCAGTACTTC,CASSLGVVYEQYF
TRBJ1-1,NA,NA,TRBV5-1,TGCGCCAGCCGCGTCGGCCACGAGCGGGGGAACACTGAAGCTTTCTTT,CASRVGHERGNTEAFF
TRBJ2-7,TRBD2,NA,TRBV7-3,TGTGCCAGCAGCTTAACTAGCGGGAGGGCTCGGGAGCAGTACTTC,CASSLTSGRAREQYF
TRBJ1-1,NA,NA,TRBV6-6,TGTGCCAGCAGCCTCAGGTACACTGAAGCTTTCTTT,CASSLRYTEAFF
TRBJ2-3,NA,NA,TRBV7-2,TGTGCCAGCAGCTTACAGCCATCCACAGATACGCAGTATTTT,CASSLQPSTDTQYF
TRBJ1-1,NA,once,TRBV7-9,TGTGCCAGCAGCTTAACCGGGCCGAACACTGAAGCTTTCTTT,CASSLTGPNTEAFF
TRBJ2-7,NA,NA,TRBV5-4,TGTGCCAGCAGCCCCGGGACGTTAACCTACGAGCAGTACTTC,CASSPGTLTYEQYF
TRBJ1-2,NA,few,TRBV28,TGTGCCAGCAGGGGGTCCCCTGGCTACACCTTC,CASRGSPGYTF
TRBJ2-1,TRBD2,NA,TRBV5-4,TGTGCCAGCAGCTTGGGCGGACTAGCGGGAGGGTCCTACAATGAGCAGTTCTTC,CASSLGGLAGGSYNEQFF
TRBJ1-2,NA,NA,TRBV4-2,TGTGCCAGCAGCCAAGAGTGGGGCGATCATAACTATGGCTACACCTTC,CASSQEWGDHNYGYTF
TRBJ1-1,NA,NA,TRBV27,TGTGCCAGCAAAGTCGGGGCCCTTATGAACACTGAAGCTTTCTTT,CASKVGALMNTEAFF
TRBJ1-2,TRBD1,NA,TRBV28,TGTGCCACCAGAACAGGGGGCCATGGCTACACCTTC,CATRTGGHGYTF
TRBJ2-1,NA,NA,TRBV12-3/TRBV12-4,TGTGCCAGCAGGCAGATGAAGAGGGATGAGCAGTTCTTC,CASRQMKRDEQFF
TRBJ2-7,NA,NA,TRBV27,TGTGCCAGCAGTTTATCCGGGCACCCTTCCTACGAGCAGTACTTC,CASSLSGHPSYEQYF
TRBJ2-3,TRBD2,NA,TRBV5-1,TGCGCCAGCAGCTCGGTGACTAGCGGCACAGATACGCAGTATTTT,CASSSVTSGTDTQYF
TRBJ2-7,NA,NA,TRBV4-3,TGCGCCACAAGTCCGCGAGAGGGTACCGACGAGCAGTACTTC,CATSPREGTDEQYF
TRBJ2-7,NA,NA,TRBV21-1,TGTGCCAGCAGCAAACCCCAGGGGCGATTTTATTACGAGCAGTACTTC,CASSKPQGRFYYEQYF
TRBJ2-3,TRBD2,NA,TRBV3-1/TRBV3-2,TGTGCCAGCAGCCAAGATCCCCCTAGCGGGAGTTCAGATACGCAGTATTTT,CASSQDPPSGSSDTQYF
TRBJ2-1,NA,NA,TRBV6-5,TGTGCCAGCAGTTACTCACGACTAGTCAGTTCTGGTGAGCAGTTCTTC,CASSYSRLVSSGEQFF
TRBJ1-1,NA,few,TRBV14,TGTGCCAGCAGCCAAGTTATGGGGGCTGAAGCTTTCTTT,CASSQVMGAEAFF
TRBJ2-1,NA,NA,TRBV2,TGTGCCAGCAGTATTGCCAGCGGATACAATGAGCAGTTCTTC,CASSIASGYNEQFF
TRBJ1-4,NA,NA,TRBV28,TGTGCCAGCAGACTGGGACAATCGAATGAAAAACTGTTTTTT,CASRLGQSNEKLFF
TRBJ2-1,NA,once,TRBV3-1/TRBV3-2,TGTGCCAGCAGCCTCCTTAGTGGGTTCAATGAGCAGTTCTTC,CASSLLSGFNEQFF
TRBJ1-2,TRBD1,NA,TRBV2,TGTGCCAGCAGTGTCAGGGGGCCACGATCGGCGGAAGGCTACACCTTC,CASSVRGPRSAEGYTF
TRBJ2-1,TRBD1,NA,TRBV5-6,TGTGCCAGCAGTTGGGACAGGACGAGTGAGCAGTTCTTC,CASSWDRTSEQFF
TRBJ1-2,NA,once,TRBV6-6,TGTGCCAGCACCCGCGCTTCATATGGCTACACCTTC,CASTRASYGYTF
TRBJ2-1,TRBD1,NA,TRBV28,TGTGCCAGCAGACCTCGGGACAGACACCACAATGAGCAGTTCTTC,CASRPRDRHHNEQFF
TRBJ1-3,NA,NA,TRBV28,TGTGCCAGCAGGGGTTATGGGACGAGTTCTGGAAACACCATATATTTT,CASRGYGTSSGNTIYF
TRBJ2-7,NA,NA,TRBV11-2,TGTGCCAGCAGCTTAATCTCCTCCCCTCTCTACGAGCAGTACTTC,CASSLISSPLYEQYF
TRBJ1-1,NA,NA,TRBV11-2,TGTGCCAGCAGCTTAGATTTGTCTACTGAAGCTTTCTTT,CASSLDLSTEAFF
TRBJ1-1,NA,NA,TRBV7-2,TGTGCCAGCAGCTTAATGGAGTACACTGAAGCTTTCTTT,CASSLMEYTEAFF
TRBJ2-3,NA,NA,TRBV5-4,TGTGCCAGCAGCCAAAGGTTGGGGGGCCCTACCACAGATACGCAGTATTTT,CASSQRLGGPTTDTQYF
TRBJ2-1,TRBD1,NA,TRBV10-2,TGCGCCAGCGGACAGGGGGCCTATGAGCAGTTCTTC,CASGQGAYEQFF
TRBJ2-6,TRBD1,NA,TRBV5-1,TGCGCCAGCAGCTGGAAGGGACAGATCTCTGGGGCCAACGTCCTGACTTTC,CASSWKGQISGANVLTF
TRBJ1-5,NA,NA,TRBV2,TGTGCCAGCAGTGTACAGGACATGAACAATCAGCCCCAGCATTTT,CASSVQDMNNQPQHF
TRBJ2-1,TRBD2,NA,TRBV4-1,TGCGCCAGCAGCAAACCAGGGACTAGCTTGAGCTCCTACAATGAGCAGTTCTTC,CASSKPGTSLSSYNEQFF
TRBJ2-3,NA,NA,TRBV7-9,TGTGCCAGCAGCCCCCCGTTAGAAACGCGGACAGATACGCAGTATTTT,CASSPPLETRTDTQYF
TRBJ1-4,NA,NA,TRBV25-1,TGTGCCAGCAGAGCTACGGTACAGGAGACAACTAATGAAAAACTGTTTTTT,CASRATVQETTNEKLFF
TRBJ2-1,TRBD2,NA,TRBV5-4,TGTGCCAGCAGCTTAGAAGCGGGAGGGCCGGGTGAGCAGTTCTTC,CASSLEAGGPGEQFF
TRBJ2-1,TRBD2,once,TRBV11-2,TGTGCCAGCAGTGGACTAGGGAATTCCAATGAGCAGTTCTTC,CASSGLGNSNEQFF
TRBJ1-4,NA,NA,TRBV19,TGTGCCACCAGGGACAAACAAGCAACTAATGAAAAACTGTTTTTT,CATRDKQATNEKLFF
TRBJ1-1,NA,once,TRBV6-4,TGTGCCAGCAGTGATCTGGGGGGGGAGGCTTTCTTT,CASSDLGGEAFF
TRBJ2-7,TRBD1,NA,TRBV5-4,TGTGCCAGCAGCCTAACGGGACAGGGTCTGATCTACGAGCAGTACTTC,CASSLTGQGLIYEQYF